The 17 T cell receptor beta chains presented below share a single source sample, sequenced in a study of T cells after yellow fever vaccination. TCRdb reanalysed the 5' RACE reads using MiXCR and keeps one entry per CDR3 protein. The sample holds approximately 300,000 distinct CDR3 sequences, 6.8% seen once. The sample was PBMCs, taken roughly 45 days after the first yellow fever vaccination. The receptors originated from a man between 18 and 35 years old who received the YFV17D yellow fever vaccine.

This clonotype was detected a few times. The V call is TRBV28, the J call TRBJ1-4; 8 bases fit TRBD1. This CDR3 region has 17 residues. Germline CDR1 MDHEN, CDR2 SYDVKM. The V and J ends lost 6 bases and 7 bases, in that order; junction bases with no gene match: 16. CDR3 DNA sequence: TGTGCCAGCAGACCCGGAGAGGGACAGGCGGCTTTTGAAAAACTGTTTTTT. Amino acid sequence: CASRPGEGQAAFEKLFF.

In this sample, this clonotype turned up once. Here the CDR3 DNA reads TGTGCCAGCAGCCACCCGGGACAGGGTCTCTACGAGCAGTACTTC. It yields the protein CASSHPGQGLYEQYF. V and J are TRBV7-6 and TRBJ2-7, with TRBD1 matching 9 bases. Germline V gene sequence: CDR1 SGHVS, CDR2 FNYEAQ. The ends lost 5 bases at V and 3 bases at J; junction bases unmatched: 8. The CDR3 is 15 residues long.

This clonotype was found a few times. The chain uses TRBV20-1 and TRBJ2-3; TRBD2 aligns across 8 bases. The CDR3 contains 13 residues. After removal of 4 bases from V and 5 bases from J, the junction contained 5 bases not matched to a gene. Germline lookup yields CDR1 DFQATT and CDR2 SNEGSKA (reference sequence). The CDR3 sequence is CSATERGRDTQYF. CDR3 nucleotide sequence: TGCAGTGCTACTGAGCGGGGGCGAGATACGCAGTATTTT.

The chain is built from TRBV7-2 and TRBJ2-1; D possibly corresponds to TRBD2 (7 bases). V lost 5 bases, J lost 3 bases, and 20 bases lay in between. CDR1 and CDR2 (germline): SGHTA, FQGNSA. The CDR3 is 17 amino acids. The CDR3 DNA is TGTGCCAGCAGCCCCGGTAGAGGGGGGGGCATCTACAATGAGCAGTTCTTC. This translates into CASSPGRGGGIYNEQFF.

The chain employs TRBV2 and TRBJ2-7; TRBD2 might be the D (5 bases). The CDR3 has 15 amino acids. The V gene lost 2 bases and the J gene lost 6 bases, with 17 bases spanning the gap. CDR1 is SNHLY and CDR2 is FYNNEI in the germline V gene. CDR3 sequence (DNA): TGTGCCAGCAGTGAACGGGGTGGTAGTCGACGCGAGCAGTACTTC. Its translation is CASSERGGSRREQYF.

V is TRBV7-2 and J is TRBJ2-5; D gene unclear. Per germline, CDR1 SGHTA and CDR2 FQGNSA. The CDR3 has 12 residues. Deletions cut 6 bases from V and 2 bases from J, with 7 bases between. The CDR3 sequence: CASSFFQETQYF. In DNA form, the CDR3 reads TGTGCCAGCAGTTTTTTTCAAGAGACCCAGTACTTC.

The chain employs TRBV7-2 and TRBJ2-3, with TRBD1 matching 8 bases. J lost 2 bases, V lost 5 bases, and 3 bases had no gene match. The CDR3 loop spans 14 amino acids. Looked up from germline, CDR1 is SGHTA and CDR2 is FQGNSA. The CDR3 sequence: CASSLDRDTDTQYF. CDR3 nucleotides: TGTGCCAGCAGCCTGGACAGGGACACAGATACGCAGTATTTT.

This clonotype was recorded a few times. This chain joins TRBV6-1 and TRBJ1-1, with D possibly matching TRBD1 (6 bases). Germline V gene lookup returns CDR1 MNHNS and CDR2 SASEGT. V was clipped by 5 bases and J by 5 bases, with 15 bases between them. The CDR3 totals 14 residues. The CDR3 is CASSLKGGETEAFF. CDR3 DNA sequence: TGTGCCAGCAGTCTTAAAGGGGGGGAAACTGAAGCTTTCTTT.

The sample holds a few counts of this clonotype. The chain employs TRBV4-2 and TRBJ1-2; 7 positions match TRBD1. Germline V CDR1 and CDR2: LGHNA, YNFKEQ. The CDR3 is made up of 15 amino acids. V lost 0 bases, J lost 0 bases, and 1 base stayed unmatched. In nucleotides, the CDR3 is TGTGCCAGCAGCCAAGACAGGGGGTCTAACTATGGCTACACCTTC. Its translation is CASSQDRGSNYGYTF.

The chain recombines TRBV28 with TRBJ2-6, with D unresolved. V lost 6 bases and J lost 0, with 15 bases in between. The CDR3 is made up of 17 amino acids. Germline CDR1 MDHEN, CDR2 SYDVKM. The CDR3 region is CASSLGVLNSGANVLTF. As DNA, the CDR3 is TGTGCCAGCAGCCTCGGTGTTCTAAACTCTGGGGCCAACGTCCTGACTTTC.

The gene calls are TRBV4-3 and TRBJ2-1, with D possibly being TRBD1 (6 bases). The length of the CDR3 is 15 residues. The ends were cut back, 1 base at V and 4 bases at J, with 11 bases in the middle. The germline V gene has CDR1 LGHNA and CDR2 YSLEER. As DNA, the CDR3 is TGCGCCAGCAGCCAAGCCCCACAGGGTTACAATGAGCAGTTCTTC. Its protein is CASSQAPQGYNEQFF.

This clonotype was seen ten or more times. Here the CDR3 DNA reads TGTGCCAGCAGCTTAACGGGGACCACAGATACGCAGTATTTT. Amino acid sequence: CASSLTGTTDTQYF. The J gene is TRBJ2-3, the V gene TRBV7-2; TRBD1 or TRBD2 may be the D gene (5 bases each). This CDR3 region has 14 residues. V was clipped by 2 bases and J by 2 bases, with 8 bases between them. Germline CDR1 is SGHTA and CDR2 is FQGNSA.

This clonotype has only a few counts. This rearrangement joins TRBV5-1 to TRBJ2-5, with D unclear. The CDR3 spans 15 residues. V was shortened by 4 bases and J by 3 bases, with 16 bases between the two germline ends. CDR1 and CDR2 from the germline V gene are SGHRS and YFSETQ. This chain's CDR3 is CASSKGPIAEETQYF. CDR3 DNA: TGCGCCAGCAGCAAAGGCCCAATAGCAGAAGAGACCCAGTACTTC. Filled out from reference TRBV5-1 and TRBJ2-5, the complete variable domain reads KAGVTQTPRYLIKTRGQQVTLSCSPISGHRSVSWYQQTPGQGLQFLFEYFSETQRNKGNFPGRFSGRQFSNSRSEMNVSTLELGDSALYLCASSKGPIAEETQYFGPGTRLLVL.

Ten or more counts support this clonotype. Just one base apart from a much larger clone, this may be a read error. The gene calls are TRBV5-4 and TRBJ2-5; D unclear. The CDR3 sequence is 11 residues long. In germline, CDR1 is SGHNT, CDR2 YYREEE (reference sequence). V gave up 3 bases and J gave up 4 bases, with 4 bases separating them. The CDR3 loop is CASSSRETQYF. CDR3 sequence (DNA): TGTGCCAGCAGCTCACGAGAGACCCAGTACTTC.

V is TRBV20-1 and J is TRBJ1-1; D uncertain. The CDR3 has 16 residues. Deletions cut 6 bases from V and 4 bases from J, with 24 bases between. Per the germline V gene, CDR1 is DFQATT and CDR2 is SNEGSKA (reference sequence). CDR3: CSAETPRTGYTTEAFF. The CDR3 DNA sequence: TGCAGTGCAGAAACCCCCCGGACTGGGTATACCACTGAAGCTTTCTTT.

CDR3: CASSLAVRGSYTDTQYF. The DNA of the CDR3 is TGCGCCAGCAGCTTGGCCGTCAGGGGATCGTACACAGATACGCAGTATTTT. The chain links TRBV5-1 to TRBJ2-3; weak D call: TRBD1 (6 bases). Germline V CDR1 and CDR2: SGHRS, YFSETQ. The CDR3 has 17 residues. Trimming took 0 bases from V and 2 from J, leaving 16 bases between them.

This clonotype has more than one count but fewer than ten. The CDR3 DNA follows: TGTGCCAGTAGTATCGCCGGGGTACGGTCACCCCTCCACTTT. Protein: CASSIAGVRSPLHF. This rearrangement joins TRBV19 to TRBJ1-6; no clear D gene. V gave up 3 bases and J gave up 10 bases, with 13 bases separating them. The CDR3 contains 14 residues. The germline V gene encodes CDR1 LNHDA and CDR2 SQIVND (reference sequence).